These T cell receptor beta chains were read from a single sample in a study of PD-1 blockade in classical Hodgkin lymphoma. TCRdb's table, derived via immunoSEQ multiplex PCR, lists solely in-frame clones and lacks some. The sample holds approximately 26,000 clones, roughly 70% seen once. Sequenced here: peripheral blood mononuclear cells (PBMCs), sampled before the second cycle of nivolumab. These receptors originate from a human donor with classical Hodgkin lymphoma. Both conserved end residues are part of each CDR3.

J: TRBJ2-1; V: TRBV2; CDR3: CASSEALQTNEQFF
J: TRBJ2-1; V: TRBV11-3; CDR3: CASSLGGPSFNEQFF
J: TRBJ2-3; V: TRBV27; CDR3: CASRQPGASRADTQYF
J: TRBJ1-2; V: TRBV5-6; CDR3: CASSLSQGGGYTF
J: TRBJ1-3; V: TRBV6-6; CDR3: CASSPPPVVGNTIYF
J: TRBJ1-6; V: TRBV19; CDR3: CASSILGVGSPLHF
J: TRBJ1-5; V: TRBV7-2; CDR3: CASSLAELRSQHF
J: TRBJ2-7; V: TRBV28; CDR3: CASRSRDRGPYEQYF
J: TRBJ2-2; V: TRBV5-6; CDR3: CASSLRVDGRMGTGELFF
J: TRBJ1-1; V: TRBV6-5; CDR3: CASRFAGNTEAFF
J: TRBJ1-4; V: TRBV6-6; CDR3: CASSRQGREKLFF
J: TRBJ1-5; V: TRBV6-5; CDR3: CASGISSNQPQHF
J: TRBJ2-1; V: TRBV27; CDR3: CASSHDVAAHYNEQFF
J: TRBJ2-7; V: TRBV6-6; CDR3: CASSREGLSYEQYF
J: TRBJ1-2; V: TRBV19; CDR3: CASSIITGGSYGYTF
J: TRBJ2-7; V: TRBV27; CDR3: CASSFDRLGEQYF
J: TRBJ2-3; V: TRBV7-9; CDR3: CASASPLETSTDTQYF
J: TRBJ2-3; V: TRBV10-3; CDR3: CAISVGRGGTDTQYF
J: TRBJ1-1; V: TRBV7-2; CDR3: CASSLGGSTEAFF
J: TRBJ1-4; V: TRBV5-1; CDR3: CASIEKLFF
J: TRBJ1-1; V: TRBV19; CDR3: CASRGQGAAEAFF
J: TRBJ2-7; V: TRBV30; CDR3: CAWSPPLTGGPYEQYF
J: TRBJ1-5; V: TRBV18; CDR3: CASSPSASPNQPQHF
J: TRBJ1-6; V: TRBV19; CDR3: CASSINVQTPLHF
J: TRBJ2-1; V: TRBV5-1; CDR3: CASSPGLVAGSNEQFF
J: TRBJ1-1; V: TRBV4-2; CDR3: CASSQNLRNTEAFF
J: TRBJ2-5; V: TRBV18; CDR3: CASSPWDKETQYF
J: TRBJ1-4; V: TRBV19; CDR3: CASSRHRATNEKLFF
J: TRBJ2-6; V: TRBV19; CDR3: CASSYLGPGANVLTF
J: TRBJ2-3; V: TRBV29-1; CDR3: CSFRGASSTDTQYF
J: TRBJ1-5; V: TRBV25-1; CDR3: CASSFGQGTHQPQHF
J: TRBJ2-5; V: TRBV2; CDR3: CASSDGAPRGGTQYF
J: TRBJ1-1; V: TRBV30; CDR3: CAWSLLGTEAFF
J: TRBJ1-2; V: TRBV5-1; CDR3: CASSLGQINYGYTF
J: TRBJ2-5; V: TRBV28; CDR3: CASSFQGEETQYF
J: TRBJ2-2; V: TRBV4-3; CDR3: CASSWDSNTGELFF
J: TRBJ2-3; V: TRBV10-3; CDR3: CAISGEPGTGMSTDTQYF
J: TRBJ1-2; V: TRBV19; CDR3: CASSILSGEGYTF
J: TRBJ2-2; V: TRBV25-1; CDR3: CASRTGGRNTGELFF
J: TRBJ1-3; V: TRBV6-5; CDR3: CASRGAASGNTIYF
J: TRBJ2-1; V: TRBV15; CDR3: CATSRDGRGPNEQFF
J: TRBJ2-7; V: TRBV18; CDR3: CASSPGVEQYF
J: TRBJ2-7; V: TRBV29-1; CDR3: CGAVAEPTYEQYF
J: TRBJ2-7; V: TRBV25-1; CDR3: CASSEMVGYEQYF
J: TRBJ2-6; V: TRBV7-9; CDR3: CASSISFGGGSGANVLTF
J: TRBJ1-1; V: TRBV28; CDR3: CASSRLMNTEAFF